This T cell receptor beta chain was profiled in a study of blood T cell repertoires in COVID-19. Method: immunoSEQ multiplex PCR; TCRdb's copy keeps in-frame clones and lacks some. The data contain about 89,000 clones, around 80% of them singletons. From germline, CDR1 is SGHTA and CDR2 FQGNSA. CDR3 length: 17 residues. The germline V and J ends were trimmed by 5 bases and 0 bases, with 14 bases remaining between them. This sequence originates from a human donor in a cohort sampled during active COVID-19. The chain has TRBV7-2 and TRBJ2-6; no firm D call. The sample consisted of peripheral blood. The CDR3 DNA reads TGTGCCAGCAGCCCTACTGCATCTCGCTCTGGGGCCAACGTCCTGACTTTC. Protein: CASSPTASRSGANVLTF.